Presented here are 30 T cell receptor beta chains from one specimen sequenced in a study of cytomegalovirus exposure and HLA in healthy donors. PCR employed 60 Vbeta and 13 Jbeta primers. Repertoires were generated with immunoSEQ multiplex PCR, while TCRdb's copy carries only in-frame clones and drops some. The sample records around 130,000 clones, over 75% being singletons. Sequencing was carried out using PBMCs. These receptors were collected from a man aged 18 to 29 in good health and CMV-seropositive.

In its sample, this clone was seen once. V and J are TRBV4-1 and TRBJ2-7; a possible D gene is TRBD1 (6 bases). Looked up from germline, CDR1 is MGHRA and CDR2 is YSYEKL. The CDR3 has 14 residues. V was pared by 0 bases and J by 5 bases, with 11 bases between. Here the CDR3 DNA reads TGCGCCAGCAGCCAAGATTCAGGGGTCGACGAGCAGTACTTC. Protein: CASSQDSGVDEQYF.

This rearrangement joins TRBV18 to TRBJ2-5, with 8 bases matching TRBD1. Germline trimming cut 1 base from V and 4 bases from J; bases unmatched to any gene: 8. The CDR3 contains 16 residues. The V gene's germline CDR1 is KGHSH and CDR2 LQKENI. The CDR3 loop is CASSPQMTGAGETQYF. CDR3 in DNA: TGTGCCAGCTCACCACAAATGACAGGGGCTGGAGAGACCCAGTACTTC.

In this sample, this clone turned up once. The V call is TRBV18, the J call TRBJ1-2, with D tentatively TRBD1 (5 bases). There are 19 residues in the CDR3. V lost 6 bases, J lost 11 bases, and 37 bases lay in between. CDR1 and CDR2 (germline): KGHSH, LQKENI. CDR3 loop: CASSPDKNFHHSLKRLYTF. The CDR3 nucleotides read TGTGCCAGCTCCCCGGACAAAAACTTCCACCACAGCCTAAAGAGACTGTACACCTTC.

This clone was seen a handful of times. J is TRBJ1-3 and V is TRBV27, with TRBD1 matching over 10 bases. The junction had 4 bases not matched to a gene; V was cut back by 3 bases and J by 2 bases. This CDR3 has 16 residues. Per germline, CDR1 MNHEY and CDR2 SMNVEV (reference sequence). CDR3 protein: CASSFRDRGAGNTIYF. CDR3 sequence (DNA): TGTGCCAGCAGTTTCCGGGACAGGGGTGCTGGAAACACCATATATTTT.

The rearrangement links TRBV7-9 to TRBJ1-2; no reliable D call. V lost 1 base and J 4 bases, leaving 10 bases between the germline ends. The germline V gene has CDR1 SEHNR and CDR2 FQNEAQ (reference sequence). This CDR3 comprises 14 residues. DNA of the CDR3: TGTGCCAGCAGCTTAGGGGCACCTGCCTATGGCTACACCTTC. As protein: CASSLGAPAYGYTF. The entire variable domain, with the rest obtained from reference TRBV7-9 and TRBJ1-2, is as follows: DTGVSQNPRHKITKRGQNVTFRCDPISEHNRLYWYRQTLGQGPEFLTYFQNEAQLEKSRLLSDRFSAERPKGSFSTLEIQRTEQGDSAMYLCASSLGAPAYGYTFGSGTRLTVV.

V usage is TRBV30 and J usage is TRBJ2-1; 9 positions match TRBD2. The CDR3 is made up of 14 amino acids. V was clipped by 1 base and J by 4 bases; unmatched bases: 2. Germline V gives CDR1 GTSNPN, CDR2 SVGIG (reference sequence). CDR3 region: CAWSGLADYNEQFF. CDR3 in DNA: TGTGCCTGGAGTGGACTAGCGGATTACAATGAGCAGTTCTTC.

The V gene is TRBV28, the J gene TRBJ2-1; D possibly corresponds to TRBD2 (5 bases). Germline V gene data show CDR1 as MDHEN and CDR2 as SYDVKM. V gave up 2 bases and J gave up 0 bases, with 8 bases separating them. The CDR3 sequence is 15 residues long. The CDR3, as DNA: TGTGCCAGCAGTTTACTGCGGGCCTCCTACAATGAGCAGTTCTTC. Its protein is CASSLLRASYNEQFF.

The rearrangement links TRBV7-8 to TRBJ1-1; maybe TRBD1 (6 bases). This CDR3 has 15 residues. V gave up 9 bases and J gave up 0 bases, with 17 bases separating them. Germline V gene data show CDR1 as SGHVS and CDR2 as FQNEAQ. The CDR3 spells CASLTGFLMNTEAFF. The CDR3, as DNA: TGTGCCAGTCTTACAGGGTTCCTGATGAACACTGAAGCTTTCTTT.

This clone showed up just a few times. V gene TRBV5-1 combines with J gene TRBJ2-2; 7 bases agree with TRBD1. From germline, CDR1 is SGHRS and CDR2 YFSETQ. Trimming at V came to 6 bases and at J to 1 base, leaving 3 bases not matched to a gene. The CDR3 loop spans 14 amino acids. CDR3 nucleotide sequence: TGCGCCAGCACTTGGACAGGGAACACCGGGGAGCTGTTTTTT. It codes for CASTWTGNTGELFF.

About this clone itself: This sample also contains other DNA sequences that code for the same CDR3. The chain links TRBV7-8 to TRBJ1-1, with 8 nucleotides matching TRBD1. CDR3 length: 13 residues. The V gene's germline CDR1 is SGHVS and CDR2 FQNEAQ. V trimming: 2 bases; J trimming: 4 bases; junction bases outside the gene matches: 0. CDR3 in amino acids: CASSLTGGTEAFF. CDR3 DNA: TGTGCCAGCAGCTTAACAGGGGGCACTGAAGCTTTCTTT.

This clone was recorded a few times. The chain combines TRBV7-6 with TRBJ2-5; 12 bases line up with TRBD2. CDR1 and CDR2 (germline): SGHVS, FNYEAQ. There are 18 residues in the CDR3. The trim removed 3 bases at V and 2 bases at J, leaving 10 bases unmatched. The DNA for the CDR3 is TGTGCCAGCAGCTTCCCGGGGCTAGCGGGAGGGGAGCAAGAGACCCAGTACTTC. This translates into CASSFPGLAGGEQETQYF.

A note on this clone: Distinct nucleotide sequences in the sample also encode this CDR3. This chain connects TRBV2 to TRBJ2-7; D gene unclear. The CDR3 totals 11 residues. V shed 6 bases and J shed 0 bases, with 3 bases lying between them. CDR1 is SNHLY and CDR2 is FYNNEI in the germline V gene. CDR3 DNA sequence: TGTGCCAGCAGCCTCTCCTACGAGCAGTACTTC. It encodes CASSLSYEQYF.

The rearrangement links TRBV30 to TRBJ2-5, with D possibly being TRBD2 (5 bases). The V gene's germline CDR1 is GTSNPN and CDR2 SVGIG (reference sequence). The CDR3 has 15 residues. V was trimmed by 3 bases and J by 4 bases, leaving 18 bases between them. CDR3 protein: CAWRNMAQLGETQYF. The CDR3 bases are TGTGCCTGGAGGAACATGGCACAACTAGGAGAGACCCAGTACTTC.

The V gene is TRBV5-4, the J gene TRBJ2-1; TRBD1 aligns across 10 bases. The junction had 9 bases not matched to a gene; V was cut back by 4 bases and J by 8 bases. The CDR3 loop spans 15 amino acids. Per germline, CDR1 SGHNT and CDR2 YYREEE (reference sequence). CDR3 loop: CASSPPGQGLYEQFF. The CDR3 region has the DNA TGTGCCAGCAGCCCTCCGGGACAGGGGCTTTATGAGCAGTTCTTC. Based on the CDR3 plus reference TRBV5-4 and TRBJ2-1, the full variable domain is ETGVTQSPTHLIKTRGQQVTLRCSSQSGHNTVSWYQQALGQGPQFIFQYYREEENGRGNFPPRFSGLQFPNYSSELNVNALELDDSALYLCASSPPGQGLYEQFFGPGTRLTVL.

The chain uses TRBV5-8 and TRBJ1-4; TRBD1 matches 8 bases. The J segment lost 3 bases and the V segment lost 0 bases, leaving 7 bases of the junction unmatched. Germline-derived CDR1 and CDR2 are SGHTS and YDEGEE. The CDR3 extends over 17 amino acids. CDR3 coding DNA: TGTGCCAGCAGCTTGGCCCTGCAGGGGGCATCTAATGAAAAACTGTTTTTT. As protein: CASSLALQGASNEKLFF.

The rearrangement links TRBV5-1 to TRBJ2-2, with 7 positions matching TRBD2. Germline assignment: CDR1 SGHRS and CDR2 YFSETQ. J was trimmed by 0 bases and V by 5 bases; bases with no gene match: 1. CDR3 length: 14 amino acids. For the CDR3, the DNA is TGCGCCAGCAGAGGACTAGCGAACACCGGGGAGCTGTTTTTT. Its translation is CASRGLANTGELFF. The full variable domain, rest sourced from reference TRBV5-1 and TRBJ2-2, is KAGVTQTPRYLIKTRGQQVTLSCSPISGHRSVSWYQQTPGQGLQFLFEYFSETQRNKGNFPGRFSGRQFSNSRSEMNVSTLELGDSALYLCASRGLANTGELFFGEGSRLTVL.

J is TRBJ2-5 and V is TRBV29-1; possibly TRBD1 for D (5 bases). The J call could be wrong; TRBJ2-7 is a better fit for the DNA end. The CDR3 loop spans 11 amino acids. Germline V gives CDR1 SQVTM, CDR2 ANQGSEA. CDR3: CSVAQAYEQYF. CDR3 coding DNA: TGCAGCGTTGCACAGGCCTACGAGCAGTACTTC.

The chain has TRBV6-4 and TRBJ2-1; 10 positions match TRBD2. There are 15 residues in the CDR3. Per the germline V gene, CDR1 is MRHNA and CDR2 is SNTAGT. The trim removed 5 bases at V and 6 bases at J, leaving 7 bases unmatched. CDR3 in amino acids: CASSMASGSGNEQFF. The DNA for the CDR3 is TGTGCCAGCAGTATGGCTAGCGGGAGTGGCAATGAGCAGTTCTTC.

The count of this clone is one. The rearrangement joins TRBV6-6 to TRBJ2-7; 9 bases align to TRBD2. The junction had 10 bases not matched to a gene; V was cut back by 6 bases and J by 4 bases. The germline CDR1 and CDR2 sequences are MNHNY and SVGAGI (reference sequence). The CDR3 totals 15 residues. DNA for the CDR3: TGTGCCAGCAGCTCTTGGGCTAGCGGGGATTACGAGCAGTACTTC. Amino acid sequence: CASSSWASGDYEQYF.

The J gene is TRBJ1-1, the V gene TRBV6-5, with D perhaps TRBD1 (5 bases). The V gene lost 4 bases and the J gene lost 10 bases, with 10 bases spanning the gap. The V gene's germline CDR1 is MNHEY and CDR2 SVGAGI. This CDR3 spans 11 amino acids. CDR3 protein: CASSSQGGAFF. The CDR3 nucleotides read TGTGCCAGCAGTTCTCAGGGAGGAGCTTTCTTT.

The chain couples TRBV29-1 to TRBJ1-2; no firm D call. V was shortened by 1 base and J by 3 bases, with 12 bases between the two germline ends. Germline lookup yields CDR1 SQVTM and CDR2 ANQGSEA. The CDR3 has 14 amino acids. The CDR3 here is CSVEVAGTYYGYTF. CDR3 sequence (DNA): TGCAGCGTTGAAGTTGCAGGCACTTACTATGGCTACACCTTC.

On this clone itself: The sample contains more than one DNA sequence encoding this CDR3. V is TRBV4-1 and J is TRBJ1-1; 7 bases are shared with TRBD1. Germline V gene sequence: CDR1 MGHRA, CDR2 YSYEKL. The ends lost 1 base at V and 1 base at J; junction bases unmatched: 0. CDR3 length: 14 amino acids. For the CDR3, the DNA is TGCGCCAGCAGCCAAGGACAGGGGAACACTGAAGCTTTCTTT. This sequence encodes CASSQGQGNTEAFF.

Worth noting for this clone: This specimen includes other DNA sequences encoding the same CDR3. The chain joins TRBV5-5 to TRBJ1-2; possibly TRBD1 for D (5 bases). V lost 0 bases and J 4 bases, leaving 10 bases between the germline ends. Germline loops: CDR1 SGHKS, CDR2 YYEKEE (reference sequence). The CDR3 spans 14 residues. Written as DNA, the CDR3 is TGTGCCAGCAGCTTGGACGGGGGACTCTATGGCTACACCTTC. Protein product: CASSLDGGLYGYTF.

This chain joins TRBV7-8 and TRBJ2-3, with TRBD2 as a possible D gene (5 bases). The CDR3 extends over 16 amino acids. Between the trimmed V and J ends, which lost 5 bases and 0 bases, there was a span of 15 bases. The V gene's germline CDR1 is SGHVS and CDR2 FQNEAQ. This CDR3 is CASSLTEKRSTDTQYF. CDR3 in DNA: TGTGCCAGCAGCCTGACGGAAAAGCGGAGCACAGATACGCAGTATTTT.

The CDR3 loop is CSVVLRRDTEAFF. The CDR3 DNA sequence: TGCAGCGTTGTTTTACGGCGGGACACTGAAGCTTTCTTT. The chain carries TRBV29-1 and TRBJ1-1; D uncertain. Trimming removed 4 bases at V and 3 bases at J, with 12 bases between. The germline CDR1 and CDR2 sequences are SQVTM and ANQGSEA. The CDR3 runs 13 residues.

The chain uses TRBV27 and TRBJ1-1; D is possibly TRBD1 (5 bases). The V gene lost 8 bases and the J gene lost 0 bases, with 13 bases spanning the gap. CDR1 MNHEY and CDR2 SMNVEV come from the germline V gene (reference sequence). The CDR3 length is 14 residues. CDR3 residues: CASGAWTMNTEAFF. The CDR3 region has the DNA TGTGCCAGCGGAGCTTGGACAATGAACACTGAAGCTTTCTTT.

The chain couples TRBV2 to TRBJ2-1, with 10 positions matching TRBD2. This CDR3 has 15 residues. Per germline, CDR1 SNHLY and CDR2 FYNNEI. V shed 1 base, J shed 6 bases, and the junction held 3 bases outside the gene matches. The CDR3 here is CASSEEPSGSNEQFF. The CDR3, as DNA: TGTGCCAGCAGTGAAGAGCCTAGCGGGAGCAATGAGCAGTTCTTC. The variable domain in full, with the rest retrieved from reference TRBV2 and TRBJ2-1, is EPEVTQTPSHQVTQMGQEVILRCVPISNHLYFYWYRQILGQKVEFLVSFYNNEISEKSEIFDDQFSVERPDGSNFTLKIRSTKLEDSAMYFCASSEEPSGSNEQFFGPGTRLTVL.

The V and J genes are TRBV2 and TRBJ1-5; 7 bases align to TRBD1. The trim removed 6 bases at V and 7 bases at J, leaving 18 bases unmatched. Germline CDR1 reads SNHLY; CDR2 reads FYNNEI. The CDR3 has 17 residues. The CDR3 DNA reads as TGTGCCAGCAGCCCCCCAGGGGGGCAGGAAGGTTGGCAGCCCCAGCATTTT. Translation gives CASSPPGGQEGWQPQHF.

V and J are TRBV30 and TRBJ2-5; possibly TRBD2 for D (6 bases). Trimming shortened V by 2 bases and J by 7 bases, and 17 bases separated the two germline ends. Germline V CDR1 and CDR2: GTSNPN, SVGIG (reference sequence). CDR3 length: 14 residues. Written as DNA, the CDR3 is TGTGCCTGGAGTCCTCGAGGAGGGACGGGGACCCAGTACTTC. Protein: CAWSPRGGTGTQYF. The full variable domain, with the rest looked up from reference TRBV30 and TRBJ2-5, is SQTIHQWPATLVQPVGSPLSLECTVEGTSNPNLYWYRQAAGRGLQLLFYSVGIGQISSEVPQNLSASRPQDRQFILSSKKLLLSDSGFYLCAWSPRGGTGTQYFGPGTRLLVL.

This clone appeared a few times. CDR3 nucleotides: TGTGCCAGCAGCCCCCATACGTGGGAGGCGAATGAAAAACTGTTTTTT. Translation: CASSPHTWEANEKLFF. This chain uses TRBV7-8 with TRBJ1-4, with no clear D. CDR1 is SGHVS and CDR2 is FQNEAQ in the germline V gene. CDR3 length equals 16 residues. Trimming pared 5 bases from V and 5 bases from J, leaving 18 bases between.